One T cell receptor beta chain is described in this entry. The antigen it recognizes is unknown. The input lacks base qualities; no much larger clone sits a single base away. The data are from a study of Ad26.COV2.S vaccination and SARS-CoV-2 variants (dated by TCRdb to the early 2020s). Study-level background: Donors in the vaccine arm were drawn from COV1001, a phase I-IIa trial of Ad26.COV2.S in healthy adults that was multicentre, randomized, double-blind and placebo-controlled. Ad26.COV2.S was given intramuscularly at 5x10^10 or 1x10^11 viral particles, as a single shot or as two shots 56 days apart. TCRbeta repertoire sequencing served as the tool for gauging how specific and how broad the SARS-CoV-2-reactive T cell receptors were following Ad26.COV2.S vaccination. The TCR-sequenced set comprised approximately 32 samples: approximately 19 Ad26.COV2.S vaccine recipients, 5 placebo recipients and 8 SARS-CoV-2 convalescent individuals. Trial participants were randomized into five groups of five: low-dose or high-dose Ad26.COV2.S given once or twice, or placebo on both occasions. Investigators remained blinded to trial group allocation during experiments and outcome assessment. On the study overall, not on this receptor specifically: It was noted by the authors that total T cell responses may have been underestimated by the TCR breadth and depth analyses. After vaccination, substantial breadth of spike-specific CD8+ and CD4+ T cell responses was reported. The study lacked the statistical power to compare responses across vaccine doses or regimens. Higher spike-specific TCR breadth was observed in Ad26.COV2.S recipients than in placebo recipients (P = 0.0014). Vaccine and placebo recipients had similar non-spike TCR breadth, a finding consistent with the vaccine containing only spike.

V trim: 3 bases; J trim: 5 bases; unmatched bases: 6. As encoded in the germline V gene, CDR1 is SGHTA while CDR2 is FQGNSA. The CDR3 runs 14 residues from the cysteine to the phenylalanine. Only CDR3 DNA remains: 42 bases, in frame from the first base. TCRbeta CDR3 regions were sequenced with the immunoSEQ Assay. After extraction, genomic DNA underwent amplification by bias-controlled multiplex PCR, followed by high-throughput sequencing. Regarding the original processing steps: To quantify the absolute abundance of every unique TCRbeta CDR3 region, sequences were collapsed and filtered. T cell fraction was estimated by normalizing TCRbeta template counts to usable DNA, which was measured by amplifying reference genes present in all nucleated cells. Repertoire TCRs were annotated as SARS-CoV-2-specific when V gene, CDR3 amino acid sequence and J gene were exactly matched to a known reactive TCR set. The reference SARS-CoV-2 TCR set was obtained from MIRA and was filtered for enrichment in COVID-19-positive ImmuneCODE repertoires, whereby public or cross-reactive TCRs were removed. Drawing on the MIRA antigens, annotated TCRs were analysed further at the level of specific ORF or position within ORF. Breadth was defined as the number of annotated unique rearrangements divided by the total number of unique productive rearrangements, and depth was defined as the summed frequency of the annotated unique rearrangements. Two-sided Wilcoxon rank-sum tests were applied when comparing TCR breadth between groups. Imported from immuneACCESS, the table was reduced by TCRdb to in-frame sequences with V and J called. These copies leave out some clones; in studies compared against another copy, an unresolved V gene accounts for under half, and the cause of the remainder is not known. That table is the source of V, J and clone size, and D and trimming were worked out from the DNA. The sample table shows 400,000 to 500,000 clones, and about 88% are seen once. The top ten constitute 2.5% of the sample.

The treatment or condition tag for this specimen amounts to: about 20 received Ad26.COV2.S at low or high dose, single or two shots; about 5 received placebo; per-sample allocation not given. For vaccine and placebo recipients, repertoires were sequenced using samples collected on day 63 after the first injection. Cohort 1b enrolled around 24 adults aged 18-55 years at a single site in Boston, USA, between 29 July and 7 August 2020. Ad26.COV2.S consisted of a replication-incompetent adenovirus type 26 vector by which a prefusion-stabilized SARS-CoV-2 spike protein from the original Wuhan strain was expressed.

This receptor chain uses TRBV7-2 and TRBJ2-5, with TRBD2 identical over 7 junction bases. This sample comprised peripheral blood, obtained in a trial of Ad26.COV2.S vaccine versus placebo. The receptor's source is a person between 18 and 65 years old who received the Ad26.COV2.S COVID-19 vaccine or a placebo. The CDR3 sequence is CASSFSYGRETQYF. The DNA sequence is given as TGTGCCAGCAGCTTTTCTTACGGGAGGGAGACCCAGTACTTC.